Presented here are 22 T cell receptor beta chains from one specimen sequenced in a study of CD8+ T cells in alopecia areata. Treatment described: oral pan-JAK inhibitor, 5-10 mg twice daily. Once RNA had been extracted, it was reverse transcribed into cDNA to act as the sequencing template. Assay: immunoSEQ multiplex PCR; the TCRdb copy retains only in-frame clones and omits some. This sample has more than 95,000 clones, with 61% found just once. Sequencing used CD4+ T cells sorted from blood, obtained at week 4, from a patient treated with tofacitinib. The receptor source for this set is a human donor with alopecia areata.

The table lists this clone with a few counts. The chain recombines TRBV4-3 with TRBJ2-2, with D perhaps TRBD1 (5 bases). Germline V lookup: CDR1 LGHNA, CDR2 YSLEER. With 0 bases removed from V and 6 bases from J, the gap between germline ends came to 8 bases. This CDR3 contains 14 residues. CDR3 nucleotides: TGCGCCAGCAGCCAAGATACAGGTCCCGGGGAGCTGTTTTTT. This gives the protein CASSQDTGPGELFF.

This clone came up a few times. The chain couples TRBV9 to TRBJ2-6; D is uncertain. The length of the CDR3 is 16 residues. Trimming left V 0 bases short and J 2 bases short, with 9 bases between. Germline CDR1 SGDLS, CDR2 YYNGEE. The CDR3 is CASSVGHKAGANVLTF. CDR3 bases: TGTGCCAGCAGCGTAGGTCACAAAGCTGGGGCCAACGTCCTGACTTTC.

V gene TRBV10-3 combines with J gene TRBJ2-5; D might be TRBD2 (6 bases). CDR1 ENHRY and CDR2 SYGVKD come from the germline V gene. The CDR3 is 12 residues long. V shed 6 bases and J shed 5 bases, with 10 bases lying between them. The CDR3 loop is CAIRGRGETQYF. The CDR3 bases are TGTGCCATCAGGGGACGGGGGGAGACCCAGTACTTC.

CDR3: CASSDQGRKLFF. CDR3 nucleotides: TGTGCCAGCAGTGACCAGGGGCGGAAACTGTTTTTT. The chain has TRBV25-1 and TRBJ1-4; tentative D call: TRBD1 (6 bases). The CDR3 sequence is 12 residues long. Germline V gene data show CDR1 as MGHDK and CDR2 as SYGVNS. Trimming pared 3 bases from V and 11 bases from J, leaving 10 bases between.

In its sample, this clone was seen a few times. The V call is TRBV29-1, the J call TRBJ2-3; D is perhaps TRBD1 (5 bases). Trimming removed 5 bases from V and 1 base from J, with 16 bases in between. The germline CDR1 and CDR2 sequences are SQVTM and ANQGSEA. The CDR3 totals 15 residues. Here the CDR3 reads CSVLSEVGGTDTQYF. The CDR3 coding sequence is TGCAGCGTTCTCTCCGAGGTAGGGGGCACAGATACGCAGTATTTT.

The chain employs TRBV2 and TRBJ1-1; 7 positions match TRBD1. V shed 7 bases and J 3 bases; nucleotides not matched to a gene: 8. The CDR3 sequence is 14 residues long. Germline CDR1 and CDR2: SNHLY and FYNNEI. This CDR3 reads CASKVQGMDTEAFF. The CDR3 DNA is TGTGCCAGCAAAGTACAGGGGATGGACACTGAAGCTTTCTTT.

This clone was picked up one time. The chain uses TRBV5-1 and TRBJ1-1; 10 bases align to TRBD1. V shed 2 bases and J 3 bases; nucleotides not matched to a gene: 4. There are 15 residues in the CDR3. Looked up from germline, CDR1 is SGHRS and CDR2 is YFSETQ. CDR3 residues: CASSFYGTGDTEAFF. CDR3 bases: TGCGCCAGCAGCTTCTACGGGACAGGGGACACTGAAGCTTTCTTT.

V gene TRBV25-1 combines with J gene TRBJ1-2, with TRBD1 matching over 7 bases. V lost 6 bases, J lost 2 bases, and 3 bases stayed unmatched. The CDR3 sequence is 13 residues long. Germline V CDR1 and CDR2: MGHDK, SYGVNS. CDR3 region: CASRDRLNYGYTF. The CDR3 DNA is TGTGCCAGCAGGGACAGGCTGAACTATGGCTACACCTTC.

The genes are TRBV9 and TRBJ2-1; 10 bases agree with TRBD1. V lost 0 bases, J lost 9 bases, and 3 bases stayed unmatched. CDR1 SGDLS and CDR2 YYNGEE come from the germline V gene. The CDR3 sequence is 14 residues long. The CDR3 region is CASSVGQGASEQFF. The CDR3 region has the DNA TGTGCCAGCAGCGTAGGACAGGGGGCTAGTGAGCAGTTCTTC.

The chain links TRBV2 to TRBJ2-7, with D tentatively TRBD2 (7 bases). CDR1 SNHLY and CDR2 FYNNEI come from the germline V gene. The V gene lost 4 bases and the J gene lost 6 bases, with 16 bases spanning the gap. The length of the CDR3 is 14 residues. The CDR3 nucleotides read TGTGCCAGCAGTGTTTCGGGGGGCAAGGGCGAGCAGTACTTC. This encodes CASSVSGGKGEQYF.

The V gene is TRBV9, the J gene TRBJ2-3, with unresolved D. V lost 4 bases and J lost 2, with 11 bases in between. CDR1 is SGDLS, CDR2 YYNGEE, per germline. The CDR3 totals 14 residues. Written as DNA, the CDR3 is TGTGCCAGCAGCACCCATCAACTCACAGATACGCAGTATTTT. Amino acids: CASSTHQLTDTQYF.

V is TRBV7-2 and J is TRBJ2-6; no clear D gene. Germline V gives CDR1 SGHTA, CDR2 FQGNSA. The CDR3 loop spans 13 amino acids. V dropped 6 bases and J dropped 1 base, with 4 bases sitting between them. The CDR3 reads CASRESGANVLTF. The CDR3, as DNA: TGTGCCAGCAGGGAGTCTGGGGCCAACGTCCTGACTTTC.

This chain's CDR3 is CASSKDRRDTPLHF. The DNA of the CDR3 is TGTGCCAGCAGTAAGGACAGGCGGGATACACCCCTCCACTTT. The V call is TRBV6-5, the J call TRBJ1-6, with 7 bases fitting TRBD1. CDR3 size: 14 residues. With V trimmed by 5 bases and J by 11 bases, 9 bases remained unmatched. Germline V gives CDR1 MNHEY, CDR2 SVGAGI.

The J gene is TRBJ2-6, the V gene TRBV29-1; perhaps TRBD1 as D (5 bases). Trimming took 7 bases from V and 3 from J, leaving 13 bases between them. This CDR3 is built from 14 residues. Per germline, CDR1 SQVTM and CDR2 ANQGSEA. The CDR3 sequence is CSADPGNGANVLTF. The CDR3, as DNA: TGCAGCGCCGACCCAGGGAATGGGGCCAACGTCCTGACTTTC.

The V call is TRBV6-5, the J call TRBJ2-7, with D perhaps TRBD1 (5 bases). The ends were cut back, 6 bases at V and 3 bases at J, with 18 bases in the middle. Germline CDR1 is MNHEY and CDR2 is SVGAGI. The CDR3 totals 15 residues. As DNA, the CDR3 is TGTGCCAGCAGAGGGGCCTTCATCAACCGCTACGAGCAGTACTTC. Its protein product is CASRGAFINRYEQYF.

V and J are TRBV5-6 and TRBJ2-7, with 9 nucleotides matching TRBD1. The CDR3 sequence is 14 residues long. Per germline, CDR1 SGHDT and CDR2 YYEEEE. J lost 8 bases, V lost 4 bases, and 10 bases had no gene match. As DNA, the CDR3 is TGTGCCAGCAGCGTGCCTGACAGGGGGTCTAAGCAGTACTTC. This codes for CASSVPDRGSKQYF.

This sequence joins TRBV2 and TRBJ1-5; 8 nucleotides align to TRBD1. This CDR3 is built from 15 residues. V dropped 4 bases and J dropped 6; count of bases not matched to a gene: 8. Germline V gene data show CDR1 as SNHLY and CDR2 as FYNNEI. The chain's CDR3 is CASSASTGVSQPQHF. The CDR3 DNA sequence: TGTGCCAGCAGTGCTTCGACAGGGGTAAGTCAGCCCCAGCATTTT.

The chain joins TRBV30 to TRBJ1-5; the D is unclear. The germline V and J ends were trimmed by 2 bases and 2 bases, with 10 bases remaining between them. In germline, CDR1 is GTSNPN, CDR2 SVGIG (reference sequence). This CDR3 region has 14 residues. The CDR3 reads CAWSPEWGNQPQHF. CDR3 bases: TGTGCCTGGAGTCCAGAGTGGGGCAATCAGCCCCAGCATTTT.

This clone was observed a single time. This sequence joins TRBV27 and TRBJ2-5; D uncertain. Germline V gene data show CDR1 as MNHEY and CDR2 as SMNVEV (reference sequence). V was pared by 6 bases and J by 2 bases, with 13 bases between. This CDR3 has 14 amino acids. The CDR3 DNA sequence: TGTGCCAGCAGCCCCCTATCCAGGCAAGAGACCCAGTACTTC. It encodes CASSPLSRQETQYF.

This clone has just one count. The chain couples TRBV7-2 to TRBJ2-5; possibly TRBD2 for D (5 bases). The CDR3 totals 12 residues. Germline V CDR1 and CDR2: SGHTA, FQGNSA. Trimming removed 7 bases from V and 5 bases from J, with 11 bases in between. The CDR3 region has the DNA TGTGCCAGCACCCCGGGGAGTGAGACCCAGTACTTC. It encodes CASTPGSETQYF.

The rearrangement joins TRBV4-2 to TRBJ2-5; D possibly uses TRBD1 or TRBD2 (6 bases each). V was clipped by 4 bases and J by 0 bases, with 12 bases between them. The CDR3 loop spans 15 amino acids. Germline V gene lookup returns CDR1 LGHNA and CDR2 YNFKEQ. The CDR3 reads CASSPGDSDQETQYF. In nucleotides, the CDR3 is TGTGCCAGCAGCCCAGGGGACTCAGACCAAGAGACCCAGTACTTC.

The rearrangement joins TRBV5-1 to TRBJ2-5, with 11 positions matching TRBD2. Germline values: CDR1 SGHRS, CDR2 YFSETQ. This CDR3 contains 18 residues. V lost 4 bases to trimming and J lost 3 bases; unmatched junction nucleotides: 14. CDR3 sequence: CASSLGLAGLSFKETQYF. DNA of the CDR3: TGCGCCAGCAGCCTCGGACTAGCGGGCCTATCATTTAAAGAGACCCAGTACTTC.